This TCR beta chain emerged from a study of blood T cell repertoires in COVID-19. Overall study: Sources were T cells, B-cell-depleted T cells, or PBMCs; the material itself was cDNA or gDNA.

Per the authors' pipeline: The assay estimated nucleated cells by amplifying reference gene primers. Using immunoSEQ multiplex PCR, the repertoire was profiled, and TCRdb retains in-frame clones only, with some absent. D and trimming were read from the DNA, whereas the V and J calls and clone size are those reported in that table. The sample has 250,000 to 300,000 clones; 80% to 90% are singletons. Germline lookup yields CDR1 SGHRS and CDR2 YFSETQ. The length of the CDR3 is 18 residues. V trimming: 2 bases; J trimming: 4 bases; junction bases outside the gene matches: 15. This clone was picked up a small number of times.

The sample taken for sequencing was peripheral blood. The chain is built from TRBV5-1 and TRBJ1-3; TRBD1 matches at 7 bases. The sequence derives from a middle-aged man with acute or convalescent COVID-19. This CDR3 is CASSFLSMGDSSGNTIYF. The CDR3 DNA follows: TGCGCCAGCAGCTTTTTGTCAATGGGGGACAGTTCGGGAAACACCATATATTTT. Full variable domain (outside the CDR3, taken from reference TRBV5-1 and TRBJ1-3): KAGVTQTPRYLIKTRGQQVTLSCSPISGHRSVSWYQQTPGQGLQFLFEYFSETQRNKGNFPGRFSGRQFSNSRSEMNVSTLELGDSALYLCASSFLSMGDSSGNTIYFGEGSWLTVV.